Given below is one T cell receptor beta chain in context. Its antigen is not known. These data originate in a study of shared clonotypes between healthy human individuals. Points from the study as a whole: Between several donors, naive CD4 clonotypes were shared at a level of about 5.3%. Non-shared clonotypes had lower generation probabilities than those shared by all four donors. The authors expected sequencing depth to affect clonotype sharing among donors. Though the depth was large, rarefaction showed that sorted-subset sequencing was incomplete.

Germline assignment: CDR1 SGHRS and CDR2 YFSETQ. V was pared by 5 bases and J by 0 bases, with 11 bases between. CDR3 length: 14 amino acids. Using immunoSEQ multiplex PCR, the repertoire was profiled, and TCRdb retains in-frame clones only, with some absent. The repertoire holds around 990,000 clones, with roughly 77% as singletons. This clonotype originated in a man between 18 and 29 years old in good health. Some clones in this sample may be carry-over from other donors' samples. This sequence joins TRBV5-1 and TRBJ1-1, with D maybe TRBD1 (5 bases). The source material was memory CD4+ T cells from PBMCs. Subset denoted: CD45RA-negative fraction. The DNA for the CDR3 is TGCGCCAGCAGGAGGGGCGAAATGAACACTGAAGCTTTCTTT. Its translation is CASRRGEMNTEAFF. Supplemented by reference TRBV5-1 and TRBJ1-1, the full variable domain reads KAGVTQTPRYLIKTRGQQVTLSCSPISGHRSVSWYQQTPGQGLQFLFEYFSETQRNKGNFPGRFSGRQFSNSRSEMNVSTLELGDSALYLCASRRGEMNTEAFFGQGTRLTVV.